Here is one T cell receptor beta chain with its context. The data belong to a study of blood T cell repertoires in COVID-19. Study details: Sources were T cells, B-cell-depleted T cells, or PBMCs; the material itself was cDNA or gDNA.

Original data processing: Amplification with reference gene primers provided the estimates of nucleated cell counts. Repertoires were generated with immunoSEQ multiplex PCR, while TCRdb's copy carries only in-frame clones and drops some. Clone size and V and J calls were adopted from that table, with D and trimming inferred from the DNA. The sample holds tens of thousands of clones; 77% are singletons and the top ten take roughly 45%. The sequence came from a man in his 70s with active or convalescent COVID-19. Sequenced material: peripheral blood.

Written as DNA, the CDR3 is TGTGCCAGCAGGTTACAGGGGGCCGGGGAGCAGTACTTC. It is translated as CASRLQGAGEQYF. The chain links TRBV7-2 to TRBJ2-7; 9 nucleotides line up with TRBD1. V lost 6 bases, J lost 7 bases, and 7 bases stayed unmatched. Germline V gives CDR1 SGHTA, CDR2 FQGNSA. This CDR3 region has 13 residues.